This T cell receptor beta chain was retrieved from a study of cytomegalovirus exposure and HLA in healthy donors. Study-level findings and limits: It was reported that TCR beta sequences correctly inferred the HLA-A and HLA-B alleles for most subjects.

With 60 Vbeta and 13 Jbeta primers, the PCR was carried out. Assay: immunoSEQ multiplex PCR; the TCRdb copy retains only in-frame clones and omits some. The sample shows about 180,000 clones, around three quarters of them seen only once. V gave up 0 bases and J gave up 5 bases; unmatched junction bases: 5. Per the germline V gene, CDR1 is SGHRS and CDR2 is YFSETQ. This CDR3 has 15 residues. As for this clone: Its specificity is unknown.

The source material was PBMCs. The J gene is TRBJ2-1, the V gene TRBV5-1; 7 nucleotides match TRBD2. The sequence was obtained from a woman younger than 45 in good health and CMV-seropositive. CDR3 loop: CASSLAAGVNNEQFF. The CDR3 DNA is TGCGCCAGCAGCTTGGCCGCGGGGGTTAACAATGAGCAGTTCTTC.